One sample yielded the 14 T cell receptor beta chains listed below, sequenced in a study of glioma-infiltrating T cells. Amplification of TCR alpha and beta CDR3 regions from RNA used iRepertoire nested multiplex PCR. TCRdb itself ran the multiplex PCR reads through MiXCR, one entry per CDR3 protein. Among approximately 100,000 distinct CDR3 sequences listed, less than 30% were seen once. The sample was glioma tissue, nonneoplastic brain tissue, or PBMCs (not recorded which). These receptors all come from a human donor with low-grade glioma or glioblastoma, undergoing nonglioma brain surgery, or in good health (not recorded which).

Concerning this clonotype: A read error may explain this, as a much larger clone is one base away. The CDR3 DNA reads TGTGCCAGCAGCTTGAACGAGGGTTTCTATAGCTACACCTTC. It yields the protein CASSLNEGFYSYTF. The chain joins TRBV11-1 to TRBJ1-2; no clear D gene. The CDR3 consists of 14 residues. The V gene's germline CDR1 is SGHAT and CDR2 FQDESV (reference sequence). Together with reference TRBV11-1 and TRBJ1-2, the CDR3 gives the full variable domain: EAEVAQSPRYKITEKSQAVAFWCDPISGHATLYWYRQILGQGPELLVQFQDESVVDDSQLPKDRFSAERLKGVDSTLKIQPAELGDSAMYLCASSLNEGFYSYTFGSGTRLTVV.

At least ten counts were recorded for this clonotype. This chain links TRBV29-1 with TRBJ2-5, with D maybe TRBD1 (5 bases). Germline values: CDR1 SQVTM, CDR2 ANQGSEA. CDR3 length: 12 amino acids. Trimming removed 4 bases at V and 2 bases at J, with 8 bases between. The CDR3 DNA follows: TGCAGCGTTGGTGGACAACAAGAGACCCAGTACTTC. It yields the protein CSVGGQQETQYF.

This clonotype was seen just once. A read error may be the cause here, since a much bigger clone is one base away. The CDR3 loop is CTTSDTGPAGTTDTQYF. The CDR3 nucleotides read TGTACCACCAGTGACACCGGACCAGCCGGCACCACAGATACGCAGTATTTT. The chain employs TRBV24-1 and TRBJ2-3; D remains ambiguous. The CDR3 runs 17 residues. Germline V gene data show CDR1 as KGHDR and CDR2 as SFDVKD.

This clonotype occurred many times. The chain is built from TRBV6-2 or TRBV6-3 and TRBJ1-1; the D gene is possibly TRBD1 (5 bases). Trimming shortened V by 2 bases and J by 0 bases, and 13 bases separated the two germline ends. Germline CDR1 is MNHEY and CDR2 is SVGEGT. The CDR3 sequence is 16 residues long. CDR3 DNA sequence: TGTGCCAGCAGTTACGTAGCAGGGAGCATGAACACTGAAGCTTTCTTT. Translation: CASSYVAGSMNTEAFF.

This clonotype was detected many times. J is TRBJ1-5 and V is TRBV2, with D unresolved. The CDR3 has 15 amino acids. Germline values: CDR1 SNHLY, CDR2 FYNNEI. Trimming shortened V by 6 bases and J by 1 base, and 13 bases separated the two germline ends. The CDR3 region has the DNA TGTGCCAGCAGCGATGGGATAAGAAGCAATCAGCCCCAGCATTTT. Amino acids: CASSDGIRSNQPQHF.

The table lists this clonotype with many counts. The chain has TRBV27 and TRBJ2-7; D remains unclear. V was clipped by 2 bases and J by 3 bases, with 11 bases between them. The CDR3 spans 14 residues. The germline V gene encodes CDR1 MNHEY and CDR2 SMNVEV (reference sequence). The CDR3 sequence: CASSLLSSFYEQYF. The DNA of the CDR3 is TGTGCCAGCAGTTTACTGAGCAGTTTCTACGAGCAGTACTTC.

This chain links TRBV19 with TRBJ1-5, with a weak D call TRBD1 (5 bases). This CDR3 is 12 amino acids long. The V and J ends lost 6 bases and 4 bases respectively, with 7 bases between them. Germline V gene data show CDR1 as LNHDA and CDR2 as SQIVND (reference sequence). CDR3 bases: TGTGCCAGTAGCCAGGGAAATCAGCCCCAGCATTTT. Amino acid sequence: CASSQGNQPQHF.

Many counts were recorded for this clonotype. Mismatch with germline at one junction end may stem from a read error. The CDR3 coding sequence is TGCAGTACTAGACGGGGGCAAAGGGAGACCCAGTACTTC. It translates to CSTRRGQRETQYF. The chain joins TRBV20-1 to TRBJ2-5; D assignment may be TRBD1 or TRBD2 (6 bases each). The CDR3 is made up of 13 amino acids. CDR1 and CDR2 from the germline V gene are DFQATT and SNEGSKA (reference sequence).

This clonotype was recorded many times. The rearrangement uses TRBV6-1 and TRBJ2-7; D gene uncertain. V lost 6 bases and J 2 bases, leaving 14 bases between the germline ends. CDR3 length: 14 residues. Germline CDR1 reads MNHNS; CDR2 reads SASEGT. In DNA, the CDR3 is TGTGCCAGCAGCCCAAGCAATGGGCCCTACGAGCAGTACTTC. As protein: CASSPSNGPYEQYF.

This clonotype was found many times. The chain is built from TRBV6-5 and TRBJ2-1; D may correspond to TRBD1 or TRBD2 (5 bases each). Germline lookup yields CDR1 MNHEY and CDR2 SVGAGI. This CDR3 contains 15 residues. The germline V and J ends were trimmed by 2 bases and 5 bases, with 13 bases remaining between them. The CDR3 protein is CASSYRDGVNNEQFF. CDR3 sequence (DNA): TGTGCCAGCAGTTACCGGGACGGAGTCAACAATGAGCAGTTCTTC.

There are many counts of this clonotype. The chain links TRBV20-1 to TRBJ1-1, with 7 bases fitting TRBD1. The length of the CDR3 is 12 residues. Germline CDR1 is DFQATT and CDR2 is SNEGSKA (reference sequence). V trimming: 6 bases; J trimming: 7 bases; junction bases outside the gene matches: 8. The CDR3 DNA reads as TGCAGTGCATGGACAGGAACAATTGAAGCTTTCTTT. Its protein is CSAWTGTIEAFF.

The table lists this clonotype with many counts. J is TRBJ1-5 and V is TRBV12-3 or TRBV12-4; D is unclear. The germline V and J ends were trimmed by 1 base and 0 bases, with 10 bases remaining between them. This CDR3 contains 16 residues. DNA of the CDR3: TGTGCCAGCAGTTTAGTGGCAGCTTATAGCAATCAGCCCCAGCATTTT. Protein: CASSLVAAYSNQPQHF.

In this sample, this clonotype turned up many times. V and J are TRBV7-9 and TRBJ2-2; D remains unclear. V was cut by 2 bases and J by 0 bases, with 7 bases left in between. Germline values: CDR1 SEHNR, CDR2 FQNEAQ (reference sequence). This CDR3 spans 15 amino acids. The CDR3 reads CASSLSLSNTGELFF. As DNA, the CDR3 is TGTGCCAGCAGCTTAAGTCTCTCGAACACCGGGGAGCTGTTTTTT.

The chain has TRBV9 and TRBJ1-2; D uncertain. This CDR3 contains 20 residues. From germline, CDR1 is SGDLS and CDR2 YYNGEE. Deletions cut 2 bases from V and 4 bases from J, with 30 bases between. CDR3 protein: CASSVAEWRREDPRSYGYTF. Here the CDR3 DNA reads TGTGCCAGCAGCGTGGCGGAGTGGCGGAGGGAAGATCCCCGGAGCTATGGCTACACCTTC.